These 32 T cell receptor beta chains share one sample of origin, sequenced in a study of blood T cell repertoires in COVID-19. Sequencing used immunoSEQ multiplex PCR; TCRdb keeps in-frame clones, though not all of them. In the table there are roughly 200,000 clones, just under 90% of which are singletons. What was sequenced was peripheral blood. Every receptor here comes from a man in his sixties who had recovered from COVID-19.

The V and J genes are TRBV19 and TRBJ2-3, with TRBD1 identical over 7 bases. This CDR3 is built from 14 residues. Germline values: CDR1 LNHDA, CDR2 SQIVND (reference sequence). V trimming: 6 bases; J trimming: 2 bases; junction bases outside the gene matches: 5. The CDR3 is CASRKKGATDTQYF. DNA of the CDR3: TGTGCCAGTAGAAAGAAGGGGGCCACAGATACGCAGTATTTT.

The chain combines TRBV3-1 (or the pseudogene TRBV3-2) with TRBJ2-1; 8 nucleotides line up with TRBD2. V gave up 4 bases and J gave up 5 bases; unmatched junction bases: 4. Germline CDR1 and CDR2: LGHDT and YNNKEL (reference sequence). This CDR3 has 14 residues. The CDR3 DNA follows: TGTGCCAGCAGCCCAAGCGGGAGCCACAATGAGCAGTTCTTC. Encoded protein: CASSPSGSHNEQFF.

The CDR3 sequence is CASALESFQFF. The CDR3 DNA reads TGTGCCTCCGCCTTAGAAAGTTTCCAGTTCTTC. This chain joins TRBV11-2 and TRBJ2-1, with unresolved D. The CDR3 runs 11 residues. The V end was cut by 11 bases, the J end by 13 bases, with 18 bases between. Germline V gene sequence: CDR1 SGHAT, CDR2 FQNNGV.

The chain couples TRBV3-1 (or the pseudogene TRBV3-2) to TRBJ1-6; D not certain. Germline CDR1 LGHDT, CDR2 YNNKEL (reference sequence). Trimming left V 2 bases short and J 8 bases short, with 7 bases between. This CDR3 contains 13 residues. The CDR3 region is CASSQSRDSPLHF. In nucleotides, the CDR3 is TGTGCCAGCAGCCAATCGAGGGATTCACCCCTCCACTTT.

The V call is TRBV29-1, the J call TRBJ1-2; D unresolved. The V gene lost 0 bases and the J gene lost 7 bases, with 12 bases spanning the gap. CDR3 length: 13 residues. Per the germline V gene, CDR1 is SQVTM and CDR2 is ANQGSEA. The chain's CDR3 is CSVEDPSGGGYTF. In DNA, the CDR3 is TGCAGCGTTGAAGATCCTTCAGGAGGTGGCTACACCTTC.

The count of this clone is one. V usage is TRBV9 and J usage is TRBJ2-3; 8 nucleotides line up with TRBD2. CDR1 is SGDLS, CDR2 YYNGEE, per germline. The CDR3 is 15 residues long. V shed 3 bases and J 4 bases; nucleotides not matched to a gene: 7. CDR3 coding DNA: TGTGCCAGCAGCGGCCCGGGAGGGGGTGCAGATACGCAGTATTTT. It codes for CASSGPGGGADTQYF.

In this sample, this clone turned up once. The J gene is TRBJ2-1, the V gene TRBV18, with D possibly TRBD1 on 5 matching bases. CDR1 and CDR2 from the germline V gene are KGHSH and LQKENI. V was cut by 6 bases and J by 5 bases, with 11 bases left in between. The CDR3 is 13 residues long. CDR3 coding DNA: TGTGCCAGCTCGCATACGACAGACAATGAGCAGTTCTTC. It translates to CASSHTTDNEQFF. Full variable domain (missing parts from reference TRBV18 and TRBJ2-1): NAGVMQNPRHLVRRRGQEARLRCSPMKGHSHVYWYRQLPEEGLKFMVYLQKENIIDESGMPKERFSAEFPKEGPSILRIQQVVRGDSAAYFCASSHTTDNEQFFGPGTRLTVL.

V gene TRBV4-3 combines with J gene TRBJ1-2, with 7 bases identical to TRBD1. The CDR3 is 14 residues long. Per the germline V gene, CDR1 is LGHNA and CDR2 is YSLEER. V shed 4 bases, J shed 0 bases, and the junction held 2 bases outside the gene matches. CDR3 sequence (DNA): TGCGCCAGCAGCCGAGGACAGGCTAACTATGGCTACACCTTC. This codes for CASSRGQANYGYTF.

The chain joins TRBV5-1 to TRBJ2-4; TRBD1 matches at 8 bases. The V gene's germline CDR1 is SGHRS and CDR2 YFSETQ. J was trimmed by 4 bases and V by 6 bases; bases with no gene match: 12. The CDR3 has 16 amino acids. In nucleotides, the CDR3 is TGCGCCAGCACAGATCTATCTCGGGACAGGAAAAACATTCAGTACTTC. This encodes CASTDLSRDRKNIQYF.

The rearrangement joins TRBV11-3 to TRBJ2-1; TRBD2 matches 13 bases. Germline V gives CDR1 SGHNT, CDR2 YENEEA. The V gene end was trimmed by 4 bases and the J gene end by 7 bases; junction bases not matched to a gene: 7. The CDR3 consists of 16 residues. The CDR3 region is CASSSGVGLAGNEQFF. The CDR3 DNA sequence: TGTGCCAGCAGCTCAGGGGTGGGACTAGCGGGAAATGAGCAGTTCTTC.

This clone was found a few times. The chain joins TRBV7-6 to TRBJ2-3, with 11 bases matching TRBD2. Trimming took 3 bases from V and 0 from J; bases not matched to a gene: 2. Germline assignment: CDR1 SGHVS and CDR2 FNYEAQ. The CDR3 consists of 16 residues. CDR3 region: CASSLTSGTSTDTQYF. The CDR3 nucleotides read TGTGCCAGCAGCTTGACTAGCGGGACGAGCACAGATACGCAGTATTTT.

The chain has TRBV30 and TRBJ1-2; 9 bases align to TRBD1. From germline, CDR1 is GTSNPN and CDR2 SVGIG (reference sequence). The CDR3 has 15 amino acids. V lost 4 bases, J lost 4 bases, and 10 bases stayed unmatched. CDR3 amino acids: CAWTRDRGVVYGYTF. Here the CDR3 DNA reads TGTGCCTGGACCAGAGACAGGGGGGTTGTCTATGGCTACACCTTC.

This chain connects TRBV27 to TRBJ2-1; 12 bases line up with TRBD2. The length of the CDR3 is 16 residues. The V gene end was trimmed by 2 bases and the J gene end by 5 bases; junction bases not matched to a gene: 4. CDR1 is MNHEY, CDR2 SMNVEV, per germline (reference sequence). CDR3 coding DNA: TGTGCCAGCAGTTTACGACTAGCGGGAGCTCACAATGAGCAGTTCTTC. Translating it yields CASSLRLAGAHNEQFF.

This rearrangement joins TRBV27 to TRBJ2-2; D is perhaps TRBD1 (5 bases). Germline loops: CDR1 MNHEY, CDR2 SMNVEV (reference sequence). The V end lost 5 bases, the J end lost 1 base, and 11 bases lay between the germline ends. The CDR3 has 15 residues. CDR3 loop: CASSTGWGNTGELFF. The CDR3 bases are TGTGCCAGCAGTACAGGCTGGGGGAACACCGGGGAGCTGTTTTTT.

The chain uses TRBV7-2 and TRBJ2-1; 13 nucleotides line up with TRBD2. The V gene's germline CDR1 is SGHTA and CDR2 FQGNSA. After removal of 5 bases from V and 12 bases from J, the junction contained 13 bases not matched to a gene. This CDR3 contains 16 residues. CDR3 sequence: CASSPIPRLAGGVQFF. The CDR3, as DNA: TGTGCCAGCAGCCCAATCCCAAGACTAGCGGGGGGTGTGCAGTTCTTC.

The V call is TRBV30, the J call TRBJ1-1; D is unresolved. V was pared by 2 bases and J by 4 bases, with 14 bases between. The V gene's germline CDR1 is GTSNPN and CDR2 SVGIG (reference sequence). The CDR3 length is 14 residues. Here the CDR3 DNA reads TGTGCCTGGAGTAGAAGGGTAGCGGGCACTGAAGCTTTCTTT. Translated: CAWSRRVAGTEAFF.

Written as DNA, the CDR3 is TGTGCCAGCAGCCAAGCCTCCGGGACTAGCGGGGGTGGGCAGTATTTT. Amino acid sequence: CASSQASGTSGGGQYF. The chain couples TRBV4-2 to TRBJ2-3; the match to TRBD2 covers 14 bases. The germline gives CDR1 LGHNA, CDR2 YNFKEQ. The CDR3 consists of 16 residues. V shed 1 base, J shed 11 bases, and the junction held 8 bases outside the gene matches.

The chain has TRBV7-8 and TRBJ1-1, with D perhaps TRBD1 (6 bases). Trimming stripped 5 bases from V and 9 bases from J, with 13 bases between. The CDR3 is 12 residues long. CDR1 is SGHVS, CDR2 FQNEAQ, per germline. The DNA for the CDR3 is TGTGCCAGCAGCCCCCGCACAGGGAAAGCTTTCTTT. Translated, it gives CASSPRTGKAFF. The entire variable domain, with the rest obtained from reference TRBV7-8 and TRBJ1-1, is as follows: GAGVSQSPRYKVAKRGQDVALRCDPISGHVSLFWYQQALGQGPEFLTYFQNEAQLDKSGLPSDRFFAERPEGSVSTLKIQRTQQEDSAVYLCASSPRTGKAFFGQGTRLTVV.

The chain employs TRBV6-5 and TRBJ1-2; D is possibly TRBD1 (6 bases). The V end was cut by 6 bases, the J end by 5 bases, with 16 bases between. The germline CDR1 and CDR2 sequences are MNHEY and SVGAGI. CDR3 length equals 14 residues. The CDR3 region is CASRLTGSLYGYTF. Here the CDR3 DNA reads TGTGCCAGCAGACTGACAGGCTCCCTATATGGCTACACCTTC.

This chain joins TRBV5-3 and TRBJ2-4, with 9 bases fitting TRBD1. TRBV5-3 is filed as an ORF, its function uncertain. The CDR3 length is 17 residues. V lost 0 bases, J lost 7 bases, and 11 bases stayed unmatched. The CDR3, as DNA: TGTGCCAGAAGCTTGGGCCCCCGGACAGGGGATTCGAACATTCAGTACTTC. Its protein is CARSLGPRTGDSNIQYF.

By share, this clone ranks as medium-sized. This chain uses TRBV12-5 with TRBJ1-6, with 12 bases that match TRBD1. J was trimmed by 11 bases and V by 6 bases; bases with no gene match: 8. The CDR3 is 15 amino acids. The germline V gene has CDR1 LGHNT and CDR2 FRNRAP. The CDR3 DNA reads TGTGCTAGTGGCACCGGGACAGGGGGCCTGGCACCCCTCCACTTT. Translation gives CASGTGTGGLAPLHF.

The chain has TRBV5-4 and TRBJ1-6, with 8 bases fitting TRBD1. The CDR3 consists of 19 residues. Germline trimming cut 3 bases from V and 0 bases from J; bases unmatched to any gene: 11. CDR1 is SGHNT, CDR2 YYREEE, per germline (reference sequence). CDR3 protein: CASSSQGAGVTSYNSPLHF. CDR3 nucleotides: TGTGCCAGCAGCTCCCAGGGGGCAGGGGTGACCTCCTATAATTCACCCCTCCACTTT.

The chain recombines TRBV9 with TRBJ1-2, with TRBD1 as a possible D gene (5 bases). In germline, CDR1 is SGDLS, CDR2 YYNGEE. The ends were cut back, 4 bases at V and 4 bases at J, with 17 bases in the middle. The CDR3 extends over 15 amino acids. This CDR3 reads CASSRDLVQGYGYTF. The CDR3 nucleotides are TGTGCCAGCAGCCGGGACTTGGTCCAAGGCTATGGCTACACCTTC. The variable domain in full, completed from reference TRBV9 and TRBJ1-2, reads DSGVTQTPKHLITATGQRVTLRCSPRSGDLSVYWYQQSLDQGLQFLIQYYNGEERAKGNILERFSAQQFPDLHSELNLSSLELGDSALYFCASSRDLVQGYGYTFGSGTRLTVV.

This clone appeared once. The rearrangement uses TRBV5-1 and TRBJ2-7; maybe TRBD1 (6 bases). Between the trimmed V and J ends, which lost 3 bases and 5 bases, there was a span of 12 bases. Germline CDR1 reads SGHRS; CDR2 reads YFSETQ. There are 13 residues in the CDR3. For the CDR3, the DNA is TGCGCCAGCAGCTCCAGGGGTGGAGACGAGCAGTACTTC. It codes for CASSSRGGDEQYF.

V gene TRBV6-5 combines with J gene TRBJ2-6, with a possible D match to TRBD2 (6 bases). V was cut by 7 bases and J by 0 bases, with 10 bases left in between. CDR3 length: 15 amino acids. Germline V lookup: CDR1 MNHEY, CDR2 SVGAGI. CDR3 in amino acids: CASTGGISGANVLTF. DNA of the CDR3: TGTGCCAGCACCGGCGGGATCTCTGGGGCCAACGTCCTGACTTTC.

The V gene is TRBV10-3, the J gene TRBJ1-5; a possible D gene is TRBD1 (5 bases). V shed 3 bases and J shed 4 bases, with 13 bases lying between them. The CDR3 loop spans 15 amino acids. CDR1 and CDR2 (germline): ENHRY, SYGVKD. The CDR3 sequence is CAISDPTRGNQPQHF. The CDR3 DNA reads TGTGCCATCAGTGACCCAACACGGGGGAATCAGCCCCAGCATTTT.

This sequence joins TRBV19 and TRBJ2-2; TRBD1 matches at 12 bases. Germline trimming cut 3 bases from V and 4 bases from J; bases unmatched to any gene: 6. Germline CDR1 reads LNHDA; CDR2 reads SQIVND (reference sequence). The CDR3 sequence is 17 residues long. The DNA for the CDR3 is TGTGCCAGTAGTATTCGGGGGACAGGGGGCGGCACCGGGGAGCTGTTTTTT. This encodes CASSIRGTGGGTGELFF.

This rearrangement joins TRBV6-5 to TRBJ2-1, with 12 nucleotides matching TRBD2. Germline CDR1 reads MNHEY; CDR2 reads SVGAGI. The CDR3 loop spans 13 amino acids. V shed 7 bases, J shed 12 bases, and the junction held 7 bases outside the gene matches. The CDR3 DNA reads as TGTGCCAGCATCGGACTAGCGGGATTGTTGCAGTTCTTC. This gives the protein CASIGLAGLLQFF.

The chain joins TRBV5-6 to TRBJ1-4; D is undetermined. The germline gives CDR1 SGHDT, CDR2 YYEEEE. Trimming took 0 bases from V and 6 from J, leaving 9 bases between them. This CDR3 has 14 amino acids. The CDR3 sequence: CASSLEGVDEKLFF. CDR3 nucleotide sequence: TGTGCCAGCAGCTTGGAGGGAGTCGATGAAAAACTGTTTTTT.

This clone showed up just once. The chain is built from TRBV24-1 and TRBJ2-5; a possible D gene is TRBD2 (6 bases). The CDR3 consists of 14 residues. V was cut by 4 bases and J by 7 bases, with 15 bases left in between. Germline loops: CDR1 KGHDR, CDR2 SFDVKD. The CDR3 spells CATSEGGPKRTQYF. The CDR3, as DNA: TGTGCCACCAGTGAGGGGGGTCCTAAGAGGACCCAGTACTTC.

This sequence joins TRBV28 and TRBJ2-1; TRBD2 matches 10 bases. The CDR3 consists of 15 residues. J was trimmed by 9 bases and V by 6 bases; bases with no gene match: 11. Per the germline V gene, CDR1 is MDHEN and CDR2 is SYDVKM. This chain's CDR3 is CASSYPGLAYGEQFF. DNA for the CDR3: TGTGCCAGCAGCTACCCGGGACTAGCGTACGGTGAGCAGTTCTTC.

This clone was counted a single time. The CDR3 loop reads CASSSRTGGVEQFF. In nucleotides, the CDR3 is TGCGCCAGCAGCTCCAGGACAGGGGGCGTTGAGCAGTTCTTC. This chain joins TRBV5-1 and TRBJ2-1; 11 bases map to TRBD1. The CDR3 is 14 amino acids. V shed 3 bases and J 9 bases; nucleotides not matched to a gene: 5. Germline CDR1 is SGHRS and CDR2 is YFSETQ.